The sequence of this T cell receptor (beta chain) was determined in a study of blood T cell repertoires in COVID-19. Study information: The analysed material was cDNA or gDNA that came from T cells, B-cell-depleted T cells, or PBMCs.

Assay: immunoSEQ multiplex PCR; the TCRdb copy retains only in-frame clones and omits some. The sample holds tens of thousands of clones, roughly 80% seen once. Germline V gene data show CDR1 as SEHNR and CDR2 as FQNEAQ (reference sequence). Between the trimmed V and J ends, which lost 3 bases and 5 bases, there was a span of 16 bases. The CDR3 has 15 residues. This sequence was found in a woman of 80 years or more with active or convalescent COVID-19. Sequencing input: peripheral blood. The chain carries TRBV7-9 and TRBJ1-1; no definite D call. In nucleotides, the CDR3 is TGTGCCAGCAGCTTGTTTGGAGCCTCGGGGACTGAAGCTTTCTTT. Its protein is CASSLFGASGTEAFF.